This T cell receptor (beta chain) was documented in a study of identical twins. TCRdb redid the calling of the 5' RACE reads with MiXCR, one entry per CDR3 protein. The repertoire holds around 690,000 distinct CDR3 sequences, less than 25% seen once, with roughly 4.3% in the top ten. The CDR3 loop spans 17 amino acids. The data were also submitted as part of a second study, on T cells expressing NK-cell markers. In that study: One of the eight sequenced donors was seronegative, whereas the other seven were HCMV-seropositive.

This sequence originates from a woman aged 18-29 years in good health. The sample was PBMCs. V is TRBV21-1 and J is TRBJ2-7; the D call TRBD2 from the table was never checked on the DNA. TRBV21-1 is a known pseudogene. This CDR3 reads CASSSGGLAVRSHEQYF. DNA of the CDR3: TGTGCCAGCAGTTCCGGGGGACTAGCGGTCCGTTCACACGAGCAGTACTTC.